The clone carrying this TCR beta chain has more than one count but fewer than ten. The antigen remains unidentified. CDR3 length equals 15 residues. Germline values: CDR1 SGHTA, CDR2 FQGNSA. Trimming removed 5 bases at V and 13 bases at J, with 24 bases between. These data are taken from a study of CD8 T cells in Susac syndrome. Broader study findings: The authors acknowledged that the study's TCR sequencing and HLA analysis involved relatively few individuals.

Negative isolation was applied to CD8+ and CD4+ T cells, and FACS enrichment was applied to TEMRA cells. Random hexamers served to reverse transcribe roughly 0.45 to 1 ug RNA. Coverage of TCR beta CDR3 amplification by immunoSEQ multiplex PCR extended to 54 Vbeta and 13 Jbeta. TCRdb ran MiXCR on the immunoSEQ multiplex PCR reads and lists one entry per CDR3 protein. Altogether around 140,000 distinct CDR3 sequences are present, roughly 95% being singletons, with the ten largest covering about 0.11%. The receptor was derived from a human donor with multiple sclerosis. Sequenced sample: CD4+ T cells from PBMCs. The chain links TRBV7-2 to TRBJ2-1; tentatively, D is TRBD1 or TRBD2 (5 bases each). The CDR3 coding sequence is TGTGCCAGCAGCCCAGGACTCCCGGGGCGCCTAGGCCAGTTCTTC. This sequence encodes CASSPGLPGRLGQFF.